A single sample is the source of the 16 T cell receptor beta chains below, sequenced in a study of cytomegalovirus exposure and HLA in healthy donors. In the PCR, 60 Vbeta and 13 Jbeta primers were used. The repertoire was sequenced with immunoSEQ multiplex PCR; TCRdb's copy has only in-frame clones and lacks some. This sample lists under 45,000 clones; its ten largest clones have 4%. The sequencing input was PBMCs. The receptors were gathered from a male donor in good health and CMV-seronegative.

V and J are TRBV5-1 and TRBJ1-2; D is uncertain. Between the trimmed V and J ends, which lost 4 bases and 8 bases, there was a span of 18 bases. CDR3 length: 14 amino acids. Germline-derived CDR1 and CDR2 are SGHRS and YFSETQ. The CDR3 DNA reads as TGCGCCAGCAGCAAACCGACACCCTCGGGGGGCTACACCTTC. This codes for CASSKPTPSGGYTF.

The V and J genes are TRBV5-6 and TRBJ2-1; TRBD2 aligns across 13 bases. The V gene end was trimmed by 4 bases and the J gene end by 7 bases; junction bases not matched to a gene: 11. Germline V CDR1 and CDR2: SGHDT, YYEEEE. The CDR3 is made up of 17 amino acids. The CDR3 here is CASSTATSGGAINEQFF. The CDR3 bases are TGTGCCAGCAGCACGGCAACTAGCGGGGGGGCCATAAATGAGCAGTTCTTC.

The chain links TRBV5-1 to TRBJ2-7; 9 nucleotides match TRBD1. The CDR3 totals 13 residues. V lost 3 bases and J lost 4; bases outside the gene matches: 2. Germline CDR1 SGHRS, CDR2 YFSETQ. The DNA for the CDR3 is TGCGCCAGCAGCTCACAGGGGGCTTACGAGCAGTACTTC. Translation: CASSSQGAYEQYF.

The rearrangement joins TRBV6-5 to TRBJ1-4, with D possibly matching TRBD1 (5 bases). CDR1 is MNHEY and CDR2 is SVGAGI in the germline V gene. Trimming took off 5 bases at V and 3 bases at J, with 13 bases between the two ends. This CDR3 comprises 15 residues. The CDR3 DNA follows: TGTGCCAGCAGTCGGTCAGGGTCCCCTAATGAAAAACTGTTTTTT. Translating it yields CASSRSGSPNEKLFF.

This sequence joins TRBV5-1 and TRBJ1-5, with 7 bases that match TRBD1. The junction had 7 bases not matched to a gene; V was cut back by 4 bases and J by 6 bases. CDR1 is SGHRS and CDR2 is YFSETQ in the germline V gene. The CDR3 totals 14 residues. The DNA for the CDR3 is TGCGCCAGCAGCACCGGACAGGCGGGTCAGCCCCAGCATTTT. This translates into CASSTGQAGQPQHF.

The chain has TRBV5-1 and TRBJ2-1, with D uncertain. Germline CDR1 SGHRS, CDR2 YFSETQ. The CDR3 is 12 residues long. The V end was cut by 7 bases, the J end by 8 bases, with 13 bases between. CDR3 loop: CASPARVDEQFF. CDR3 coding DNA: TGCGCCAGCCCAGCGAGAGTCGATGAGCAGTTCTTC.

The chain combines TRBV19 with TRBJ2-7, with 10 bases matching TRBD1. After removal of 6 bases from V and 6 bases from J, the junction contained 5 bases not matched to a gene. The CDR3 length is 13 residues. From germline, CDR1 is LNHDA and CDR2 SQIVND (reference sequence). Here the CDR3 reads CASRETGGSEQYF. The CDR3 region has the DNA TGTGCCAGTAGGGAGACAGGGGGCTCCGAGCAGTACTTC.

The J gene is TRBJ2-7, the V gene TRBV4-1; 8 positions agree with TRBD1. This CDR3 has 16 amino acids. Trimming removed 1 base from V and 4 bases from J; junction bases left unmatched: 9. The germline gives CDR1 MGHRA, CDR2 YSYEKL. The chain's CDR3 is CASSQGRAQGVYEQYF. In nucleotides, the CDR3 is TGCGCCAGCAGCCAAGGAAGGGCACAGGGGGTTTACGAGCAGTACTTC.

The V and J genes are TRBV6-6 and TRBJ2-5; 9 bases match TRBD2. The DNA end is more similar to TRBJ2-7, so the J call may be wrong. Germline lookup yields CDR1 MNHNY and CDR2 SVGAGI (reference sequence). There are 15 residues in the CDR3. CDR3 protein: CASSPRLAEPYEQYF. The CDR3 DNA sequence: TGTGCCAGCAGCCCCAGACTAGCGGAACCCTACGAGCAGTACTTC.

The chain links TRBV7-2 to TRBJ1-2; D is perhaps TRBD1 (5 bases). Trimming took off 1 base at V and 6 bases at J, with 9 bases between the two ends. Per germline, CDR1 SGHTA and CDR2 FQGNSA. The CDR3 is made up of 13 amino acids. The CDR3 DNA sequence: TGTGCCAGCAGCTTAGGCAGGGTTGATGGCTACACCTTC. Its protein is CASSLGRVDGYTF.

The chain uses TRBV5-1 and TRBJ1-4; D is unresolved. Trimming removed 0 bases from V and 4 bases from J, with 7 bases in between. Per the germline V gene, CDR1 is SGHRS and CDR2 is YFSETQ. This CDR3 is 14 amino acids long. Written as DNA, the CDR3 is TGCGCCAGCAGCTTGGAAGGGAGTAATGAAAAACTGTTTTTT. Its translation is CASSLEGSNEKLFF.

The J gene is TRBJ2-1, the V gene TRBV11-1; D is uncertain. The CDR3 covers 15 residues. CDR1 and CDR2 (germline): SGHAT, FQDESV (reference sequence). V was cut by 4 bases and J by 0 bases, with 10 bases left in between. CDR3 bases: TGTGCCAGCAGCTCGTCGCCGAGCTCCTACAATGAGCAGTTCTTC. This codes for CASSSSPSSYNEQFF.

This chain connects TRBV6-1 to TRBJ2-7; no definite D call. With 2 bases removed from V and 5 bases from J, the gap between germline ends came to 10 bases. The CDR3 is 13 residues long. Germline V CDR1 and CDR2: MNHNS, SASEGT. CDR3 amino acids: CASSEQATHEQYF. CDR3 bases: TGTGCCAGCAGTGAACAGGCAACGCACGAGCAGTACTTC.

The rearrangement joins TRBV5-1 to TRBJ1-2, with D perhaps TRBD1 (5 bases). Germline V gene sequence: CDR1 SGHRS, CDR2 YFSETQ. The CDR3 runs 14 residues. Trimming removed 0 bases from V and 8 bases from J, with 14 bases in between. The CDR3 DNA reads TGCGCCAGCAGCTTGGAGTCAGGGTTCACAGGCTACACCTTC. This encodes CASSLESGFTGYTF.

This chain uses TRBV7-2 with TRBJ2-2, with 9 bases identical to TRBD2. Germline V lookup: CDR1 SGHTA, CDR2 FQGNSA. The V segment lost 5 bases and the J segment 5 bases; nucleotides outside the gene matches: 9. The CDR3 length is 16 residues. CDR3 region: CASSPDIAGVTGELFF. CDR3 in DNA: TGTGCCAGCAGCCCCGATATAGCGGGGGTAACCGGGGAGCTGTTTTTT. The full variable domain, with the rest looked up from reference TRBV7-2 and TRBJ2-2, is GAGVSQSPSNKVTEKGKDVELRCDPISGHTALYWYRQSLGQGLEFLIYFQGNSAPDKSGLPSDRFSAERTGGSVSTLTIQRTQQEDSAVYLCASSPDIAGVTGELFFGEGSRLTVL.

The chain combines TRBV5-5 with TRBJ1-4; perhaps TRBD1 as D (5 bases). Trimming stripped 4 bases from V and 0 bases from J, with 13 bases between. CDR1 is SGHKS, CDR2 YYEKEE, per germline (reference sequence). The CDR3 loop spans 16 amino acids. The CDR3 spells CASSPFDSPTNEKLFF. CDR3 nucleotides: TGTGCCAGCAGCCCATTCGACAGCCCAACTAATGAAAAACTGTTTTTT.